This T cell receptor (beta chain) was sequenced in a study of Ad26.COV2.S vaccination and SARS-CoV-2 variants. The assay was immunoSEQ multiplex PCR, and TCRdb's table has in-frame clones only and misses some. The sample gives around 420,000 clones, approximately 87% of which show up once; about 3.5% is in the top ten. Treatment given: around 19 received Ad26.COV2.S at low or high dose, single or two shots; a few received placebo; per-sample allocation not given. On day 63 after the first injection, vaccine and placebo recipients gave samples. An Ad26 vector was used to express Wuhan-strain SARS-CoV-2 spike as the vaccine. V gave up 3 bases and J gave up 9 bases; unmatched junction bases: 18. The CDR3 spans 17 residues. Germline loops: CDR1 SGHRS, CDR2 YFSETQ.

The rearrangement links TRBV5-1 to TRBJ2-1; 7 bases align to TRBD1. The material was peripheral blood, obtained in a trial of Ad26.COV2.S vaccine versus placebo. This receptor was taken from a person aged 18 to 59 who received the Ad26.COV2.S COVID-19 vaccine or a placebo. Here the CDR3 reads CASSSGKTGVQVSEQFF. CDR3 DNA: TGCGCCAGCAGCTCGGGAAAAACAGGGGTCCAAGTCAGTGAGCAGTTCTTC. Full variable domain (rest looked up from reference TRBV5-1 and TRBJ2-1): KAGVTQTPRYLIKTRGQQVTLSCSPISGHRSVSWYQQTPGQGLQFLFEYFSETQRNKGNFPGRFSGRQFSNSRSEMNVSTLELGDSALYLCASSSGKTGVQVSEQFFGPGTRLTVL.